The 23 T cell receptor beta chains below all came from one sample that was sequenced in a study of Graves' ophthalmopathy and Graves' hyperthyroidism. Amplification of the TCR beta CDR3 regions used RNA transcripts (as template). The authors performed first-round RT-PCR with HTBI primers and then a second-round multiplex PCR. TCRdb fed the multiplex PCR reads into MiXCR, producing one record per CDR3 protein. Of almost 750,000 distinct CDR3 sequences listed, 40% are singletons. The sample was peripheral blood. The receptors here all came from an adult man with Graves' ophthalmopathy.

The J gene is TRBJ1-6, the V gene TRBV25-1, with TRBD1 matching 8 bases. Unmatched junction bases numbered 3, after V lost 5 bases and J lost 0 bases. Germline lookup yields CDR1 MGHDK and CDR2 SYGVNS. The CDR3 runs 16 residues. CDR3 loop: CASSLQGGSYNSPLHF. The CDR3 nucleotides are TGTGCCAGCAGTTTACAGGGGGGCTCCTATAATTCACCCCTCCACTTT.

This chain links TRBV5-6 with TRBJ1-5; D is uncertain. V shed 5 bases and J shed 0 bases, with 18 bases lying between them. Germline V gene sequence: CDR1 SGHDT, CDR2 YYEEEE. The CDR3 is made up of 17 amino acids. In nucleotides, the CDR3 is TGTGCCAGCAGTGCTTCCTTCCGGGTCCCTAGCAATCAGCCCCAGCATTTT. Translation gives CASSASFRVPSNQPQHF.

The CDR3 bases are TGCAGCTATGGACAGGGCGGCGAGCAGTACTTC. Its translation: CSYGQGGEQYF. The chain uses TRBV29-1 and TRBJ2-7, with 8 bases that match TRBD1. Germline lookup yields CDR1 SQVTM and CDR2 ANQGSEA. The V gene end was trimmed by 8 bases and the J gene end by 6 bases; junction bases not matched to a gene: 6. CDR3 size: 11 residues.

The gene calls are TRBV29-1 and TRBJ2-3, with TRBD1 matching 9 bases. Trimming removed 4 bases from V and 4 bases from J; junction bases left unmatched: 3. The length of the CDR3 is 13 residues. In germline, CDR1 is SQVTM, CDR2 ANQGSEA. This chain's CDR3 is CSVVDRGADTQYF. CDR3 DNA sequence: TGCAGCGTTGTGGACAGGGGCGCAGATACGCAGTATTTT.

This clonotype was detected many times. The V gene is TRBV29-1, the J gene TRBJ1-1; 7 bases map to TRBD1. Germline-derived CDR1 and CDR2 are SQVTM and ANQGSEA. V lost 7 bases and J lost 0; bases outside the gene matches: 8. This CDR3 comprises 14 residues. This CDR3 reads CSGRQGTVNTEAFF. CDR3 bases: TGCAGCGGCAGACAGGGTACGGTGAACACTGAAGCTTTCTTT.

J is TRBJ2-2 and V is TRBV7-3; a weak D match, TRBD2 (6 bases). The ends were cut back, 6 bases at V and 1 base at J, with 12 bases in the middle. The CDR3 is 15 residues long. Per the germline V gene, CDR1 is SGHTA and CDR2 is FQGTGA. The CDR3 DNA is TGTGCCAGCAGTCTAGTGGGAGGGAACACCGGGGAGCTGTTTTTT. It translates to CASSLVGGNTGELFF. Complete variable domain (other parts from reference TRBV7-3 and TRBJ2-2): GAGVSQTPSNKVTEKGKYVELRCDPISGHTALYWYRQSLGQGPEFLIYFQGTGAADDSGLPNDRFFAVRPEGSVSTLKIQRTERGDSAVYLCASSLVGGNTGELFFGEGSRLTVL.

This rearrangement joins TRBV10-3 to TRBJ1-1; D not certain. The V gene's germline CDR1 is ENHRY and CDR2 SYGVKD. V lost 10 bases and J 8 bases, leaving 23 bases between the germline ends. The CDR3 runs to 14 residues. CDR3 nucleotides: TGTGCCAGCAGCACCAGCTCGTCAATGCCAGAAGCTTTCTTT. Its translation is CASSTSSSMPEAFF.

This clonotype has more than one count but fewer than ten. The CDR3 region is CASSLGRGYEKLFF. The CDR3 DNA reads TGTGCCAGCAGTTTGGGCAGGGGGTATGAAAAACTGTTTTTT. The chain recombines TRBV12-3 or TRBV12-4 with TRBJ1-4, with TRBD1 identical over 7 bases. Germline trimming cut 3 bases from V and 6 bases from J; bases unmatched to any gene: 4. This CDR3 has 14 amino acids.

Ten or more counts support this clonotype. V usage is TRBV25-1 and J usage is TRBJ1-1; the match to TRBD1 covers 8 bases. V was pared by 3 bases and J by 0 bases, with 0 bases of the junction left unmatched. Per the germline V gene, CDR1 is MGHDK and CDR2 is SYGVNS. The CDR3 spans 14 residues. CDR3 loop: CASSETGVNTEAFF. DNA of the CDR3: TGTGCCAGCAGTGAGACAGGGGTGAACACTGAAGCTTTCTTT.

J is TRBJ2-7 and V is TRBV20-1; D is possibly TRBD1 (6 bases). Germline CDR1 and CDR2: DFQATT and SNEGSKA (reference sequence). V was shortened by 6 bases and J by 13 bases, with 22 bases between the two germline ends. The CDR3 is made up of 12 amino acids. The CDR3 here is CSAQLGTGTQYF. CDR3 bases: TGCAGTGCCCAGTTAGGCACCGGGACACAATACTTC.

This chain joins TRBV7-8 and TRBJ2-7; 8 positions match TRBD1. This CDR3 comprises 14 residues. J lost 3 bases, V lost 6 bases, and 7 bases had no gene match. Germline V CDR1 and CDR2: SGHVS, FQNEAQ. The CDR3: CASSYRTGIYEQYF. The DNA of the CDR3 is TGTGCCAGCAGTTACCGGACAGGGATCTACGAGCAGTACTTC.

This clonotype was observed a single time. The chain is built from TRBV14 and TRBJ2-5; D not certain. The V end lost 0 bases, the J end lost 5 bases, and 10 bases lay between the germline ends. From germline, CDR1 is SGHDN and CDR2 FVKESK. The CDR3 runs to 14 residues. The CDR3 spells CASSQDGQEETQYF. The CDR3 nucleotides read TGTGCCAGCAGCCAAGATGGGCAGGAGGAGACCCAGTACTTC.

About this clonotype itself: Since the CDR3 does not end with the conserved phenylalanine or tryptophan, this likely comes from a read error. The CDR3 protein is CASSDCAGELFP. CDR3 DNA: TGTGCCAGCAGTGATTGTGCCGGGGAGCTGTTTCCC. This chain joins TRBV25-1 and TRBJ2-2; D gene uncertain. With 3 bases removed from V and 6 bases from J, the gap between germline ends came to 5 bases. The germline V gene encodes CDR1 MGHDK and CDR2 SYGVNS. This CDR3 contains 12 residues.

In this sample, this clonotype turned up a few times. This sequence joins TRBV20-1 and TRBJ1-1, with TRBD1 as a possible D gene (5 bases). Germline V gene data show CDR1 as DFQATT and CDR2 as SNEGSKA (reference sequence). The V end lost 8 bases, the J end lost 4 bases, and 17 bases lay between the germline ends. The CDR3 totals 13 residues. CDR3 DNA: TGCAGTTCTACTGGGGGAATGGGCACTGAAGCTTTCTTT. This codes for CSSTGGMGTEAFF.

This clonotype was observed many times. CDR3 residues: CASSLEGLAYNSPLHF. The DNA of the CDR3 is TGTGCCAGCAGCTTAGAGGGTTTGGCCTATAATTCACCCCTCCACTTT. This rearrangement joins TRBV7-9 to TRBJ1-6; D is unclear. Germline-derived CDR1 and CDR2 are SEHNR and FQNEAQ (reference sequence). The CDR3 contains 16 residues. The V end lost 1 base, the J end lost 2 bases, and 9 bases lay between the germline ends.

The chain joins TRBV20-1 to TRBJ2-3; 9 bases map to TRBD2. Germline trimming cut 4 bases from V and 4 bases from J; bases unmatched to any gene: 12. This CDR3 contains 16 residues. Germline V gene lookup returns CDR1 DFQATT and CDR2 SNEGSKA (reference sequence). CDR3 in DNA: TGCAGTGCTACCGGACGGGTAGCGGGAGCCTCAGATACGCAGTATTTT. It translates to CSATGRVAGASDTQYF.

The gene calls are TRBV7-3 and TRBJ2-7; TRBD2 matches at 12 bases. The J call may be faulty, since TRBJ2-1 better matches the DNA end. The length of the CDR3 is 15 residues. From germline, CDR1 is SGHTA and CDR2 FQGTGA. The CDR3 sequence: CASSQGLAGRNEQFF. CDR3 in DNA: TGTGCCAGCAGCCAAGGACTAGCGGGAAGGAATGAGCAGTTCTTC.

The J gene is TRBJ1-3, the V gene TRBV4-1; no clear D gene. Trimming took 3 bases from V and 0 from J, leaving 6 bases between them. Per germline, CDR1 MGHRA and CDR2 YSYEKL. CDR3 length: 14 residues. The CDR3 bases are TGCGCCAGCAGCCAGACCTTCTCTGGAAACACCATATATTTT. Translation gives CASSQTFSGNTIYF.

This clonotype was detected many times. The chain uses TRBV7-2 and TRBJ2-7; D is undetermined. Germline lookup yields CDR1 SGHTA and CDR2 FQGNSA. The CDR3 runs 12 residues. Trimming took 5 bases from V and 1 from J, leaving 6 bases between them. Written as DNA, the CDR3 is TGTGCCAGCAGCCCCAGGTCCTACGAGCAGTACTTC. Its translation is CASSPRSYEQYF.

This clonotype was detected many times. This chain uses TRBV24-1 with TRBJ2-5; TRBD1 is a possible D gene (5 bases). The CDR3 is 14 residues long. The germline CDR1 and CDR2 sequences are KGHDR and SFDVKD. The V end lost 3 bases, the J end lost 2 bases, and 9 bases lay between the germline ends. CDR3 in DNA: TGTGCCACCAGTGATCCCAGGGTGCAAGAGACCCAGTACTTC. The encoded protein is CATSDPRVQETQYF.

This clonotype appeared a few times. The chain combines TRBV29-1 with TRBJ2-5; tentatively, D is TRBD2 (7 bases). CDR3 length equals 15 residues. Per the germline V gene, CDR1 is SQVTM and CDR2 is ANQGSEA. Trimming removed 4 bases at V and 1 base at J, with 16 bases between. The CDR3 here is CSVAGGGAAQETQYF. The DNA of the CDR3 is TGCAGCGTTGCTGGGGGGGGGGCTGCCCAAGAGACCCAGTACTTC. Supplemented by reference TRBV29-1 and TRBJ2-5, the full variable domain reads SAVISQKPSRDICQRGTSLTIQCQVDSQVTMMFWYRQQPGQSLTLIATANQGSEATYESGFVIDKFPISRPNLTFSTLTVSNMSPEDSSIYLCSVAGGGAAQETQYFGPGTRLLVL.

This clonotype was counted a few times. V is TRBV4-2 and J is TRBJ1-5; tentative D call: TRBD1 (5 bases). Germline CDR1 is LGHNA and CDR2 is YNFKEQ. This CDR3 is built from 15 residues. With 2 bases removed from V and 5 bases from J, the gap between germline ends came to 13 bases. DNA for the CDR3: TGTGCCAGCAGCCAATATCAGGGAGCGGATCAGCCCCAGCATTTT. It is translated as CASSQYQGADQPQHF.

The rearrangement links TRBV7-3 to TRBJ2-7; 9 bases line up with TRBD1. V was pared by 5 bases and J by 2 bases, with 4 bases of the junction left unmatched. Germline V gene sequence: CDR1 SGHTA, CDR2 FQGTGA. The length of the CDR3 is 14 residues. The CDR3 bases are TGTGCCAGCAGCCCAACAGGGGGCCCCTACGAGCAGTACTTC. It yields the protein CASSPTGGPYEQYF.